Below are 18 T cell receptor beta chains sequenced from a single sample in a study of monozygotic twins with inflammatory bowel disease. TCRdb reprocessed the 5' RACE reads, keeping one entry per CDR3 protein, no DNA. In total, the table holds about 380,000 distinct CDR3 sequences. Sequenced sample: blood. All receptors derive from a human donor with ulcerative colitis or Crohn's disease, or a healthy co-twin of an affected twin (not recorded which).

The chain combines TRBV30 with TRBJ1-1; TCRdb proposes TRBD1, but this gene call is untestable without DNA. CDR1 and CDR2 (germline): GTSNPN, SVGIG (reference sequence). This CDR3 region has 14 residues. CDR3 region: CAWDRQDLNTEAFF.

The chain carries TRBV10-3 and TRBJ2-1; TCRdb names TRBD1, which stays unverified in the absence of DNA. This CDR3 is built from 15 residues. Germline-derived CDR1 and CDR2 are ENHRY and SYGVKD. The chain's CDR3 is CAIALGDRESYEQFF.

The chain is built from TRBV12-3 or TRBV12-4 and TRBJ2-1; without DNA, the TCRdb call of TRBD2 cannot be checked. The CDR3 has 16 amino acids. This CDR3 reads CASSLAPGLAGTEQFF.

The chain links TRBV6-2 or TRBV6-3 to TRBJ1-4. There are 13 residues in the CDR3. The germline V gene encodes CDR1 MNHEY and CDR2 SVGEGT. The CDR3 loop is CASSYLANEKLFF.

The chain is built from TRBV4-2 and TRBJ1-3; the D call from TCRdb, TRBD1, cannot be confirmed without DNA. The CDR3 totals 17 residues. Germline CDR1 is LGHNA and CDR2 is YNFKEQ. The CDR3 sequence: CASSQDRGRGRGNTIYF.

The CDR3 here is CASSLAGGEMSF. The chain links TRBV4-1 to TRBJ2-7; TCRdb returns TRBD1, unconfirmable since there is no DNA. CDR3 length: 12 amino acids. Germline CDR1 MGHRA, CDR2 YSYEKL.

This CDR3 is CASSYLRGPQETQYF. The genes are TRBV12-3 or TRBV12-4 and TRBJ2-5; TCRdb's D gene call, TRBD1, goes unchecked for lack of DNA. The CDR3 has 15 residues.

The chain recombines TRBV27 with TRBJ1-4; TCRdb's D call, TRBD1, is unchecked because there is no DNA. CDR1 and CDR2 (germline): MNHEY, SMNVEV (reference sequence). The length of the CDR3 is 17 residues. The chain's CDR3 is CASSLYPTGRGNEKLFF.

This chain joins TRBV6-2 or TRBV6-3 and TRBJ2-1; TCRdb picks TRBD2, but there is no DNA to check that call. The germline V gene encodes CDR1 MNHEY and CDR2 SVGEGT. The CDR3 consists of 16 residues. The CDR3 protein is CASSWSTSGGFYEQFF.

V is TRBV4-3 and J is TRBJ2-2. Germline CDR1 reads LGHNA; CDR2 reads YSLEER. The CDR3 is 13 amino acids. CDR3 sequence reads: CASSQVSVGELFF.

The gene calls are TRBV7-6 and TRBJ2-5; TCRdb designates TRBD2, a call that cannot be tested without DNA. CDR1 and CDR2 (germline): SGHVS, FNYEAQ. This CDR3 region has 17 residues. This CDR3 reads CASSLLAGGTNQETQYF.

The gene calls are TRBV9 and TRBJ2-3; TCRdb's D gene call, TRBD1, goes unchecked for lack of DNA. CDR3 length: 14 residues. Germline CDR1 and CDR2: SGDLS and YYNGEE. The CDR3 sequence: CASSVSPATDTQYF.

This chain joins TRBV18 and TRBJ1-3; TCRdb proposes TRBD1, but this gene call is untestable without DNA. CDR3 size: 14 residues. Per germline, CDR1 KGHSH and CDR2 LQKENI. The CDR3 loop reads CASSTGARGNTIYF. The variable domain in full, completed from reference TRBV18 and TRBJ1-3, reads NAGVMQNPRHLVRRRGQEARLRCSPMKGHSHVYWYRQLPEEGLKFMVYLQKENIIDESGMPKERFSAEFPKEGPSILRIQQVVRGDSAAYFCASSTGARGNTIYFGEGSWLTVV.

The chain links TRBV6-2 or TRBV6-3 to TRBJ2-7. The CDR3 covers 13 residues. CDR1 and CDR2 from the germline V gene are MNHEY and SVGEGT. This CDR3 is CASSYSHTYEQYF.

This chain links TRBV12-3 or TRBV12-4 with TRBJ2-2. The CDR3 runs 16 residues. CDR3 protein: CASSLAGSWGTGELFF.

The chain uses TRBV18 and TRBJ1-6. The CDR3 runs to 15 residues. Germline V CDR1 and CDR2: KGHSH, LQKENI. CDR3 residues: CASSPPGGIGSPLHF. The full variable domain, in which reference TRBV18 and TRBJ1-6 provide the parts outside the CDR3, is NAGVMQNPRHLVRRRGQEARLRCSPMKGHSHVYWYRQLPEEGLKFMVYLQKENIIDESGMPKERFSAEFPKEGPSILRIQQVVRGDSAAYFCASSPPGGIGSPLHFGNGTRLTVT.

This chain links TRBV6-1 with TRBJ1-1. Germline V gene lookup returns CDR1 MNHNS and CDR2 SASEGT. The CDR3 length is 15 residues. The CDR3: CASSAREGSHTEAFF.

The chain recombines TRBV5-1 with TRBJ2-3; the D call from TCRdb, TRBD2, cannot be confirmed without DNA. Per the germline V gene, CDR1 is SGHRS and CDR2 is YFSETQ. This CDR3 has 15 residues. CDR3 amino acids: CASSPAAPRTDTQYF.